The entry that follows covers one TCR beta chain sequence. Many counts were recorded for this clonotype. Which antigen it targets is not known. Qualities for individual bases were not recorded, and no much larger clone is one base off. Reading the germline V gene gives CDR1 LGHNA and CDR2 YSLEER. Measured from the cysteine to the phenylalanine, the CDR3 is 15 residues long. The retained sequence is limited to the CDR3, 45 bases, with the frame set at the first base. V drops 0 bases and J drops 2 bases, leaving 11 bases in between. Receptor libraries were prepared by RT-PCR. Sequencing relied on an Illumina HiSeq 2500. The public reads were quality trimmed at Q25 with fastp and then assembled into clones with MiXCR by TCRdb, keeping productive beta chains. Entries that share a CDR3 protein sequence are merged under the most common genes and DNA. The sample table lists about 800,000 distinct CDR3 sequences, 21% of them with a count of one. Of the sample, about 9.4% is held by the ten largest clones.

The data stem from a study of response to subunit inactivated influenza vaccine (dated by TCRdb to 2016 to 2019). General notes on the study: Deep quantitative profiling of the T cell receptor repertoire was used in the study to follow responses to a trivalent subunit inactivated influenza vaccine. What the authors observed across the whole study: According to the authors, only a limited number of new T cells may be recruited by each seasonal influenza vaccination.

The sequence derives from a man between 50 and 59 years old who received an inactivated influenza vaccine. Donor details come from another sample of the same person, matched by shared clones. The source material was PBMCs from blood, sampled roughly 5 days after vaccination. The chain is made from TRBV4-3 and TRBJ2-7, with the D gene too uncertain to name. The nucleotide sequence is given as TGCGCCAGCAGCCAAGAGGTGATCGCTACCTACGAGCAGTACTTC. Its translation is CASSQEVIATYEQYF.